A selection of T cell receptor beta chains follows, all from one sample in a study of radiotherapy plus CTLA-4 blockade in lung cancer. Sequenced by immunoSEQ multiplex PCR; TCRdb stores in-frame clones only, minus some. Of more than 95,000 clones in the sample, 65% to 80% were seen once. The input for sequencing was peripheral blood, taken from a patient treated with radiotherapy plus ipilimumab. Receptors were obtained from a human donor with non-small cell lung cancer who had a partial response to radiotherapy plus ipilimumab. Some clones in this sample may be carry-over from other donors' samples. Each CDR3 is given with its conserved first and last residue. Fields, in order: J gene, V gene, D gene, clone size, CDR3 DNA, CDR3 protein. A D gene is named only where the DNA matches it firmly. Clone size is given for some rows only: seen once, a few or many times, or a class if the clone is expanded.

>TRBJ2-7|TRBV5-1|.|.
TGCGCCAGCAGCTTAGGAGGGAGCTCCTACGAGCAGTACTTC
CASSLGGSSYEQYF
>TRBJ2-1|TRBV7-9|TRBD1|.
TGTGCCAGCAGCGGTCCGGGACAGGGGCAGCAGTTCTTC
CASSGPGQGQQFF
>TRBJ1-1|TRBV9|.|.
TGTGCCAGCAGTTATACGGTGAACACTGAAGCTTTCTTT
CASSYTVNTEAFF
>TRBJ2-1|TRBV5-1|.|.
TGCGCCAGCAGCTTTTTCCCACAGGGAGAGGACCCCCGCAATGAGCAGTTCTTC
CASSFFPQGEDPRNEQFF
>TRBJ2-5|TRBV7-2|.|.
TGTGCCAGCAGCCGACAGGATCAAGAGACCCAGTACTTC
CASSRQDQETQYF
>TRBJ1-6|TRBV5-8|.|.
TGTGCCAGTACGACACCGTATAATTCACCCCTCCACTTT
CASTTPYNSPLHF
>TRBJ2-7|TRBV30|TRBD2|.
TGTGCCTGGGATTTTCGCAACGTAGCGGGAGTTTTGTCCGAGCAGTACTTC
CAWDFRNVAGVLSEQYF
>TRBJ1-3|TRBV29-1|.|.
TGCAGCGTTGCTGCGTCACCCTCTGGAAACACCATATATTTT
CSVAASPSGNTIYF
>TRBJ1-6|TRBV6-5|.|.
TGTGCCAGCAGACCCGACAGCGCGCACAGATCACCCCTCCACTTT
CASRPDSAHRSPLHF
>TRBJ1-2|TRBV28|TRBD1|.
TGTGCCAGCGGGACAGTACGAGGCTACACCTTC
CASGTVRGYTF
>TRBJ1-6|TRBV11-2|TRBD1|few
TGTGCCAGCAGGAAACTGCCGGGACAGCGAGGTTCACCCCTCCACTTT
CASRKLPGQRGSPLHF
>TRBJ1-4|TRBV6-5|TRBD1|few
TGTGCCACACTGGACAGGGGATCAGCTAATGAAAAACTGTTTTTT
CATLDRGSANEKLFF
>TRBJ2-3|TRBV7-2|TRBD2|.
TGTGCCAGCAGCTTAGGACTAGCGGGGTTACAGAGTACGCAGTATTTT
CASSLGLAGLQSTQYF
>TRBJ1-1|TRBV28|.|few
TGTGCCAGCAGTTCGGCAGGGTTAACTGAAGCTTTCTTT
CASSSAGLTEAFF
>TRBJ2-7|TRBV7-6|.|.
TGTGCCACCCAGGACTGGAACTCCTACGAGCAGTACTTC
CATQDWNSYEQYF
>TRBJ1-3|TRBV18|.|.
TGTGCCAGCTCACCCCAAACGACAGGAGATTACTCTGGAAACACCATATATTTT
CASSPQTTGDYSGNTIYF
>TRBJ2-1|TRBV7-9|TRBD2|.
TGTGCCAGCAGCATAGGGACTAACAATGAGCAGTTCTTC
CASSIGTNNEQFF
>TRBJ1-4|TRBV15|.|.
TGTGCCACCAGCAGAGATCGCGGAGCTGAAAAACTGTTTTTT
CATSRDRGAEKLFF
>TRBJ2-7|TRBV18|TRBD1|once
TGTGCCAGCCGGACAGGGGGCCCAATCTACGAGCAGTACTTC
CASRTGGPIYEQYF
>TRBJ2-5|TRBV5-1|TRBD2|.
TGCGCCAGCAGCCTCCTAGCGGGGGTAGGCCAAGAGACCCAGTACTTC
CASSLLAGVGQETQYF
>TRBJ2-5|TRBV5-1|TRBD2|.
TGCGCCAGCAGCTCCCTCCGGGGGGAAGAGACCCAGTACTTC
CASSSLRGEETQYF
>TRBJ1-2|TRBV6-1|.|.
TGTGCCAGCAGGGATGGGGACTCCGGCGGCTACACCTTC
CASRDGDSGGYTF
>TRBJ2-6|TRBV11-3|TRBD2|.
TGTGCCAGCAGACCACCCTGGGGGCGGGAGGGCCCGCGTGGGGCCAACGTCCTGACTTTC
CASRPPWGREGPRGANVLTF
>TRBJ2-5|TRBV20-1|.|.
TGCAGTGCTAGCTTCAGGGAGACCCAGTACTTC
CSASFRETQYF
>TRBJ2-5|TRBV19|TRBD1|once
TGTGCCAGTAGTCCCGGACAGGGAAGGATGGCCCAGTACTTC
CASSPGQGRMAQYF
>TRBJ2-3|TRBV18|TRBD2|.
TGTGCCAGCTCACCAAGGATAGCGGGAGACGTGGTTGCAGATACGCAGTATTTT
CASSPRIAGDVVADTQYF